The rows below give T cell receptor beta chains drawn from one sample of a study of T cells in Graves' hyperthyroidism and ophthalmopathy. TCRdb itself ran the multiplex PCR reads through MiXCR, one entry per CDR3 protein. Here the sample spans 300,000 to 450,000 distinct CDR3 sequences, roughly 13% being singletons. Sequenced input: blood. These receptors all stem from a woman aged 18-29 years with Graves' hyperthyroidism. CDR3s include the opening cysteine and the closing phenylalanine or tryptophan. Fields, in order: CDR3 DNA, CDR3 protein, D gene, CDR3 length, V gene, J gene, clone size. D genes are given only for firm matches. Only part of the rows carry a size: once, few, many, or a class if the clone is expanded.

TGTGCCAGCACCCCAGGGGTAGCGGGAGGGGTAGTCAGTGAGCAGTTCTTC	CASTPGVAGGVVSEQFF	TRBD2	17	TRBV6-2/TRBV6-3	TRBJ2-1	NA
TGCAGTGCTAGATGGGGGGCCTACAATGAGCAGTTCTTC	CSARWGAYNEQFF	NA	13	TRBV20-1	TRBJ2-1	many
TGTGCCAGCAGCGTAGTCCCTGAGGGGGCTGGCTACACCTTC	CASSVVPEGAGYTF	TRBD1	14	TRBV9	TRBJ1-2	many
TGTGCCAGCAGTGTAGCGACAGGGCGTAATCAGCCCCAGCATTTT	CASSVATGRNQPQHF	TRBD1	15	TRBV2	TRBJ1-5	many
TGTGCCAGCAGTTTAGGTCAGGGGCTAGCCAAAAACATTCAGTACTTC	CASSLGQGLAKNIQYF	NA	16	TRBV12-3/TRBV12-4	TRBJ2-4	many
TGTGCCAGCAGTCCCCCGGGACTAGCGGGGAGGAGCTCCTACAATGAGCAGTTCTTC	CASSPPGLAGRSSYNEQFF	TRBD2	19	TRBV25-1	TRBJ2-1	NA
TGTGCCATCAGTGAGTTGCCTAGCGGGAGCTCCTACAATGAGCAGTTCTTC	CAISELPSGSSYNEQFF	TRBD2	17	TRBV10-3	TRBJ2-1	NA
TGCGCCAGCGGGGGAACACTCCTCACAGATACGCAGTATTTT	CASGGTLLTDTQYF	NA	14	TRBV10-2	TRBJ2-3	NA
TGCAGCGTGTCCGAAGGCTACACCTTC	CSVSEGYTF	NA	9	TRBV29-1	TRBJ1-2	many
TGTGCCAGCAGCCAAGGAAACCAGGCTTATAATTCACCCCTCCACTTT	CASSQGNQAYNSPLHF	NA	16	TRBV3-1	TRBJ1-6	few
TGCAGTGCTAGAGACGGTGGGGGACTAGCGGCGACCTACGAGCAGTACTTC	CSARDGGGLAATYEQYF	TRBD2	17	TRBV20-1	TRBJ2-7	many
TGCGCCCGCAGCTCCCAAGGGACAGATACGCAGTATTTT	CARSSQGTDTQYF	NA	13	TRBV5-1	TRBJ2-3	NA
TGCAGTGCTAGAGGGGGGAGACAGGGGACTTCGAACTATGGCTACACCTTC	CSARGGRQGTSNYGYTF	TRBD1	17	TRBV20-1	TRBJ1-2	many
TGTGCCAGCAGTGTAGAATATCTAGCGGGAGCTTACGAGACCCAGTACTTC	CASSVEYLAGAYETQYF	TRBD2	17	TRBV25-1	TRBJ2-5	few
TGTGCCAGCAGCGCAGCCATTTCTGGTTCACCCCTCCACTTT	CASSAAISGSPLHF	NA	14	TRBV9	TRBJ1-6	NA
TGTGCCAGCAGCCGACCCGCAGGGGGTTACAATGAGCAGTTCTTC	CASSRPAGGYNEQFF	TRBD1	15	TRBV6-2/TRBV6-3	TRBJ2-1	few
TGTGCCAGCAGCATTGAGCGGATAGAGACCCAGTACTTC	CASSIERIETQYF	NA	13	TRBV7-2	TRBJ2-5	once
TGCAGTGCTACAGGGGGGCCGAACACTGAAGCTTTCTTT	CSATGGPNTEAFF	TRBD1	13	TRBV20-1	TRBJ1-1	many
TGTGCCAGCAGTTACTCGGCTGATGGGACTGAAGCTTTCTTT	CASSYSADGTEAFF	NA	14	TRBV6-6	TRBJ1-1	many
TGTGCCAGCAGCTGGACAGGGGGAACAGATACGCAGTATTTT	CASSWTGGTDTQYF	TRBD1	14	TRBV7-8	TRBJ2-3	many
TGCGCCAGCAGGCCCCCTAGCACAGATACGCAGTATTTT	CASRPPSTDTQYF	NA	13	TRBV10-2	TRBJ2-3	NA
TGTGCCAGCAGTTTGGAAAGGAGCTCTGGAAACACCATATATTTT	CASSLERSSGNTIYF	NA	15	TRBV6-1	TRBJ1-3	few
TGCAGTGCGGGAGGGGACAGGGCGCTATATGGCTACACCTTC	CSAGGDRALYGYTF	TRBD1	14	TRBV20-1	TRBJ1-2	many
TGCGCCAGCAGCCAAGCACCTGGACCTACGGCGTCACCCCTCCACTTT	CASSQAPGPTASPLHF	NA	16	TRBV4-3	TRBJ1-6	few
TGTGCCAGCAGCTTATATTGGATAGATGAGCAGTTCTTC	CASSLYWIDEQFF	NA	13	TRBV7-9	TRBJ2-1	many
TGTGCCAGCAGCTCTGATCTTAGTGGTCTCAATGAGCAGTTCTTC	CASSSDLSGLNEQFF	NA	15	TRBV7-6	TRBJ2-1	many
TGTGCCAGCAGCACAGGGGGAACCACTGAAGCTTTCTTT	CASSTGGTTEAFF	TRBD1	13	TRBV12-3/TRBV12-4	TRBJ1-1	NA
TGTGCCAGCAGCAAACGGGACAGGGTCGGTCAACTGTTTTTT	CASSKRDRVGQLFF	TRBD1	14	TRBV7-9	TRBJ1-4	many
TGTGCCAGCAGCTCCCCGGGACAGCGCTACGAGCAGTACTTC	CASSSPGQRYEQYF	TRBD1	14	TRBV11-2	TRBJ2-7	many
TGTGCCAGCAGTCCTGAACCGGGACGATCTTACAAGCAGTACTTC	CASSPEPGRSYKQYF	NA	15	TRBV28	TRBJ2-7	many
TGTGCCAGTAGTATGGGCGGGGTAGAGACCCAGTACTTC	CASSMGGVETQYF	NA	13	TRBV19	TRBJ2-5	many
TGTGCCAGCATGCGGCGGGGGGGGCCCGTCGGATACAATGAGCAGTTCTTC	CASMRRGGPVGYNEQFF	TRBD2	17	TRBV27	TRBJ2-1	many
TGTGCCAGCAGTTCCCACTCAGAGCAGTACTTC	CASSSHSEQYF	NA	11	TRBV2	TRBJ2-7	many
TGTGCCAGCAGTGAAGGCGAGTCGCGTAGGTTCTTC	CASSEGESRRFF	NA	12	TRBV2	TRBJ2-1	many
TGTGCCAGCAGTGAAGGGAGAGACTATGGCTACACCTTC	CASSEGRDYGYTF	NA	13	TRBV6-1	TRBJ1-2	many
TGTGCCAGCAGTTACTCGATCACGGGGGCGAATTCACCCCTCCACTTT	CASSYSITGANSPLHF	NA	16	TRBV6-5	TRBJ1-6	NA
TGTGCCAGCAGTTACCCGACAGGGCACGCTCAGCCCCAGCATTTT	CASSYPTGHAQPQHF	TRBD1	15	TRBV6-2/TRBV6-3	TRBJ1-5	many
TGCAGTGCTAGAGATCATCGGATGGACACTGAAGCTTTCTTT	CSARDHRMDTEAFF	NA	14	TRBV20-1	TRBJ1-1	few
TGTGCCAGCAGGTCTATACAGGGGGCAGTAGGAGGCTACACCTTC	CASRSIQGAVGGYTF	TRBD1	15	TRBV11-2	TRBJ1-2	many
TGTGCCAGCAGCCAAAACGCTTGGCTAGCGGTCCGTTATTTCACAGATACGCAGTATTTT	CASSQNAWLAVRYFTDTQYF	TRBD2	20	TRBV3-1	TRBJ2-3	many
TGTGCCAGCAACACCGAAACAGGGCGTGAGACCCAGTACTTC	CASNTETGRETQYF	NA	14	TRBV5-5	TRBJ2-5	few
TGTGCCAGTCAAGGGTCCTCCTACGAGCAGTACTTC	CASQGSSYEQYF	NA	12	TRBV19	TRBJ2-7	NA
TGTGCCAGCAGGGGCTTTCGGGACAGGGGTCTTTACACTGAAGCTTTCTTT	CASRGFRDRGLYTEAFF	TRBD1	17	TRBV25-1	TRBJ1-1	many
TGTGCCAGCAGTTTAGCCTCCGGGGGCGGGGGGCTCCCCTACGAGCAGTACTTC	CASSLASGGGGLPYEQYF	TRBD2	18	TRBV12-3/TRBV12-4	TRBJ2-7	many
TGTGCCAGCAGTTACGAGCCAACGTACGAGCAGTACTTC	CASSYEPTYEQYF	NA	13	TRBV6-2/TRBV6-3	TRBJ2-7	few
TGTGCCAGCAGACCCAGGACAGTGTTAGATTCCGAGCAGTACTTC	CASRPRTVLDSEQYF	NA	15	TRBV28	TRBJ2-7	many
TGTGCCAGCAGTTACTCCGGGGGAAGCTCCTACAATGAGCAGTTCTTC	CASSYSGGSSYNEQFF	NA	16	TRBV6-2/TRBV6-3	TRBJ2-1	NA
TGTGCCAGCAGCTTAGCCCGGGTACAGGGAGGAACTGAAGCTTTCTTT	CASSLARVQGGTEAFF	NA	16	TRBV7-2	TRBJ1-1	many
TGTGCCAGCAGGACCGGGACAGGGGGGGTCGGCGGCAATCAGCCCCAGCATTTT	CASRTGTGGVGGNQPQHF	TRBD1	18	TRBV6-1	TRBJ1-5	few
TGTGCCAGCAGCCTAGAGGGACGTGGCTACACCTTC	CASSLEGRGYTF	NA	12	TRBV3-1	TRBJ1-2	many